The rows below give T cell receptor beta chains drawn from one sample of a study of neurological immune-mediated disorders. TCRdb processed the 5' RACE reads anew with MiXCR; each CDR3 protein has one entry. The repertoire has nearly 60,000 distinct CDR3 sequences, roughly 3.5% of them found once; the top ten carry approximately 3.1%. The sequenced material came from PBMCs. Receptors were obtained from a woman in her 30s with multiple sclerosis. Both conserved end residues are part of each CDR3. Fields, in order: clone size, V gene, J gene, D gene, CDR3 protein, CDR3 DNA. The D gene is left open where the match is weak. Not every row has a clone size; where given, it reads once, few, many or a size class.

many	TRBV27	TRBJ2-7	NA	CASSLFGVGYEQYF	TGTGCCAGCAGTTTATTCGGGGTGGGCTACGAGCAGTACTTC
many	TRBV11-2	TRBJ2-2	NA	CASSHRILMAGTSTGELFF	TGTGCCAGCAGCCACCGTATTCTAATGGCCGGGACATCCACCGGGGAGCTGTTTTTT
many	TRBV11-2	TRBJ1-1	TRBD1	CASSVVRDRRNTEAFF	TGTGCCAGCAGCGTAGTCCGGGACAGGCGGAACACTGAAGCTTTCTTT
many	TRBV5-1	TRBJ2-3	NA	CASSLARLATDTQYF	TGCGCCAGCAGCTTGGCCCGGCTAGCCACAGATACGCAGTATTTT
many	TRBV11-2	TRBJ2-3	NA	CASSPRSGNTQYF	TGTGCCAGCAGCCCTCGGTCGGGGAATACGCAGTATTTT
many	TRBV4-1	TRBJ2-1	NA	CASSQGHQNEQFF	TGCGCCAGCAGCCAAGGACATCAGAATGAGCAGTTCTTC
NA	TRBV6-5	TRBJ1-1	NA	CASSYSGTKLVGTEAFF	TGTGCCAGCAGTTACTCGGGGACAAAACTTGTTGGGACTGAAGCTTTCTTT
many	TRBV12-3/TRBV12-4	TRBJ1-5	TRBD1	CASRGTGGPSAQNF	TGTGCCAGCAGGGGGACAGGGGGGCCATCAGCCCAGAATTTT
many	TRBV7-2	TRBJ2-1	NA	CASSSSERVTNEQFF	TGTGCCAGCAGCTCCAGCGAAAGGGTCACCAATGAGCAGTTCTTC
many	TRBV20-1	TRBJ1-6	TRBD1	CSARGDSNSPLHF	TGCAGTGCTAGAGGGGACAGTAATTCACCCCTCCACTTT
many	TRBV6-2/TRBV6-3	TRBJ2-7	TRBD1	CASSSRQGIYEQYF	TGTGCCAGCAGTTCTAGACAGGGTATCTACGAGCAGTACTTC
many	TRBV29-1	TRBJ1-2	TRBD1	CSVEGGGPYGYTF	TGCAGCGTTGAAGGAGGGGGCCCTTATGGCTACACCTTC
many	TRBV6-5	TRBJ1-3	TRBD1	CASSLGQGPGSGNTIYF	TGTGCCAGCAGCCTTGGACAGGGACCGGGCTCTGGAAACACCATATATTTT
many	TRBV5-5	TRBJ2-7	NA	CASSLEATTYYEQYF	TGTGCCAGCAGCTTGGAGGCCACAACCTACTACGAGCAGTACTTC
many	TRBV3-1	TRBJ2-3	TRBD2	CASSREKPGLASPYF	TGTGCCAGCAGCCGAGAAAAACCGGGACTAGCCTCCCCTTATTTT
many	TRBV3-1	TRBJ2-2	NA	CASAIAEELFF	TGTGCCAGCGCCATCGCTGAGGAGCTGTTTTTT
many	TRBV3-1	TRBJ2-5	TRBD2	CASSQRTTSGQETQYF	TGTGCCAGCAGCCAACGAACGACTAGCGGCCAAGAGACCCAGTACTTC
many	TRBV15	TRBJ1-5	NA	CATSRVGDVNQPQHF	TGTGCCACCAGCAGAGTCGGGGACGTCAATCAGCCCCAGCATTTT
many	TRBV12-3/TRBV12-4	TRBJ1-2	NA	CASRMRGPGYTF	TGTGCCAGCAGGATGCGCGGGCCTGGCTACACCTTC
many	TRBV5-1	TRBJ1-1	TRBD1	CASSLGLGQGVTEAFF	TGCGCCAGCAGCCTCGGCCTCGGACAGGGCGTCACTGAAGCTTTCTTT
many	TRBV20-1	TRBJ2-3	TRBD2	CSADPGTSGRTDTQYF	TGCAGTGCAGACCCCGGGACTAGCGGGCGCACAGATACGCAGTATTTT
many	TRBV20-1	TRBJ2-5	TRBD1	CSATPGQQKETQYF	TGCAGTGCTACCCCGGGACAGCAAAAAGAGACCCAGTACTTC
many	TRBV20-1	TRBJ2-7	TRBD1	CSARQGANSYEQYF	TGCAGTGCTAGACAGGGGGCGAACTCCTACGAGCAGTACTTC